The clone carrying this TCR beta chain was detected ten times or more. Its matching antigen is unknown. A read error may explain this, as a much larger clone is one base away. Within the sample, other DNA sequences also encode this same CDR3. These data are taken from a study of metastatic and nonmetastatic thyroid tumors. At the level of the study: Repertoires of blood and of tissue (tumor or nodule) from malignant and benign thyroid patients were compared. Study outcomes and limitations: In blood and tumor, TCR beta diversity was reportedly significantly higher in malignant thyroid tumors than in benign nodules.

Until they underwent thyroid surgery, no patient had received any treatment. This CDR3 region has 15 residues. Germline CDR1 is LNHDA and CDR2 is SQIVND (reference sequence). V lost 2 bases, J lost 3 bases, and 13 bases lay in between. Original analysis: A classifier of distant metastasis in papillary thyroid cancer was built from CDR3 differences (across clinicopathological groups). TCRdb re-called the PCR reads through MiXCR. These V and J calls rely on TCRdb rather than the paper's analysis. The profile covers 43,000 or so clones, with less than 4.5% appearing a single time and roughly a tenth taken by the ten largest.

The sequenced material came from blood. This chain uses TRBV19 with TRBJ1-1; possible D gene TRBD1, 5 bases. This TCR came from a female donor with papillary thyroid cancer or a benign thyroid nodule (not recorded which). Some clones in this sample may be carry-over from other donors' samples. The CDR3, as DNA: TGTGCCAGTAGTATACCAGGACAATCGGACACTGAAGCTTTCTTT. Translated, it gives CASSIPGQSDTEAFF.